The entry below gives a single T cell receptor (beta chain) sequence along with its context. Data came from immunoSEQ multiplex PCR; TCRdb stores just in-frame clones and leaves some out. The data show about 15,000 clones, with 62% seen just once and approximately 15% held by the top ten. Germline-derived CDR1 and CDR2 are SGDLS and YYNGEE. The CDR3 covers 18 residues. The V end lost 3 bases, the J end lost 6 bases, and 25 bases lay between the germline ends. The data are from a study of CD4+ T cells in melanoma. What was sequenced was cells from a culture (not recorded whether cultured in vitro). The sequence derives from a human donor with melanoma. The rearrangement links TRBV9 to TRBJ2-4; D possibly corresponds to TRBD1 (6 bases). The DNA of the CDR3 is TGTGCCAGCAGCGCACCAGGGACATCGGACCCCCTGCGAAACATTCAGTACTTC. Translating gives CASSAPGTSDPLRNIQYF.